This T cell receptor beta chain was sequenced during a study of blood T cell repertoires in COVID-19. Turning to the study itself: Spain, Italy and the United States supplied samples that represented acute and convalescent COVID-19. PBMCs, B-cell-depleted T cells, or T cells provided the cDNA or gDNA that made up the material.

The CDR3 has 15 amino acids. With 7 bases removed from V and 3 bases from J, the gap between germline ends came to 18 bases. Original processing methods: Nucleated cell counts were estimated from reference gene primer amplification. Some clones are missing from TCRdb's copy, which holds only in-frame ones; the method was immunoSEQ multiplex PCR. V, J and clone size derive from that table, while D and trimming were established from the DNA sequence. The sample lists about 310,000 clones, around nine tenths seen once, with 1.3% in the top ten. The chain combines TRBV23-1 with TRBJ1-2, with D perhaps TRBD1 (5 bases). TRBV23-1 carries the ORF label, with uncertain function. The receptor's source is a man aged 65 to 79 with acute or convalescent COVID-19. The sequenced sample was peripheral blood. This chain's CDR3 is CASTSPQGRDYGYTF. CDR3 sequence (DNA): TGCGCCAGCACTTCCCCGCAGGGTAGAGACTATGGCTACACCTTC.